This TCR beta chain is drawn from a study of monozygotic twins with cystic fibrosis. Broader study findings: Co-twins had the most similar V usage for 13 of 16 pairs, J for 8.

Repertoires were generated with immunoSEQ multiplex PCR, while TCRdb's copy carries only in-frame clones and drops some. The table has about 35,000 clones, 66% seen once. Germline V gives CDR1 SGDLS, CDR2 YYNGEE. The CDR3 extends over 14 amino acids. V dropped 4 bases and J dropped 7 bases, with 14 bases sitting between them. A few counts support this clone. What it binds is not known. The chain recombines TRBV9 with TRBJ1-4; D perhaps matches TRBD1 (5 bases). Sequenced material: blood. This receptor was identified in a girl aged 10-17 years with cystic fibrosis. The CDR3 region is CASSTSGLTEKLFF. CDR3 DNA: TGTGCCAGCAGCACATCAGGGTTGACTGAAAAACTGTTTTTT. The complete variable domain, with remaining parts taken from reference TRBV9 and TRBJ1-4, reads DSGVTQTPKHLITATGQRVTLRCSPRSGDLSVYWYQQSLDQGLQFLIQYYNGEERAKGNILERFSAQQFPDLHSELNLSSLELGDSALYFCASSTSGLTEKLFFGSGTQLSVL.